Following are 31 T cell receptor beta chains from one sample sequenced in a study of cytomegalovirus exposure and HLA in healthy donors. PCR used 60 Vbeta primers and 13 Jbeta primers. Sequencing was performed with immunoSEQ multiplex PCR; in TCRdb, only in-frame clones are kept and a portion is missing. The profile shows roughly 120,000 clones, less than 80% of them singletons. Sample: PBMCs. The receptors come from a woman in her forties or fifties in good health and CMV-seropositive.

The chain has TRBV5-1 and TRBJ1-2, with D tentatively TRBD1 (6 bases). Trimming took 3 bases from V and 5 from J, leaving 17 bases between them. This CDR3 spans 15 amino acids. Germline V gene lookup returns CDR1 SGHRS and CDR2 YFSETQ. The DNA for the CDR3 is TGCGCCAGCAGCTCGCCCGGGCAGGGGAGATATGGCTACACCTTC. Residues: CASSSPGQGRYGYTF.

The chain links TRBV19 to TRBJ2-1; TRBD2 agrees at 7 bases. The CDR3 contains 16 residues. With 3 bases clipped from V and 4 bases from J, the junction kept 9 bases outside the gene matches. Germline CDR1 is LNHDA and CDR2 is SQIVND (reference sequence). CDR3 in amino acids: CASSILGGGPYNEQFF. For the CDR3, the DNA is TGTGCCAGTAGTATCCTGGGCGGGGGACCTTACAATGAGCAGTTCTTC.

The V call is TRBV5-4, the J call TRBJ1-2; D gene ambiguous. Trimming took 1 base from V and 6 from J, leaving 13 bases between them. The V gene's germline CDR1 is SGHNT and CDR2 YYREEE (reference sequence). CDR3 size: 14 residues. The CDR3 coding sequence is TGTGCCAGCAGCTTGTTTGGGTCCGGAGATGGCTACACCTTC. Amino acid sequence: CASSLFGSGDGYTF.

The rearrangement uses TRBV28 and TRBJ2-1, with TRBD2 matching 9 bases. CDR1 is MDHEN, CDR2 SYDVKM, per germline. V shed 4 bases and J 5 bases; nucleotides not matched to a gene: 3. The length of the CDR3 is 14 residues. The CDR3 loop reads CASSSRGGHNEQFF. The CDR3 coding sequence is TGTGCCAGCAGTTCGCGGGGGGGCCACAATGAGCAGTTCTTC.

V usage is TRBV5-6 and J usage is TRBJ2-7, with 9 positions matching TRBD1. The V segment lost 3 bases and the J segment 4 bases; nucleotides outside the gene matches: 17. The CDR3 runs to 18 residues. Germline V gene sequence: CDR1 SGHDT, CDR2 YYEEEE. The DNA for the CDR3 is TGTGCCAGCAGCTCGTTGGGTGGCGGGACAGGGTTTGAGTACGAGCAGTACTTC. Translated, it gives CASSSLGGGTGFEYEQYF.

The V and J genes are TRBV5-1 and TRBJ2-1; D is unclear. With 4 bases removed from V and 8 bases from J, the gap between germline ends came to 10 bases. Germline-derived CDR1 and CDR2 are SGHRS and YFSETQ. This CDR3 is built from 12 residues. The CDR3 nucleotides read TGCGCCAGCAGCCTCAGGTACGATGAGCAGTTCTTC. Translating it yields CASSLRYDEQFF.

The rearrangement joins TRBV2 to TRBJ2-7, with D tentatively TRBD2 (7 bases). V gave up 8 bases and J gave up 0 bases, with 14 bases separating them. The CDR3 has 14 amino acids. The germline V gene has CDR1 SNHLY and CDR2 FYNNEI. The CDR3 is CASRPGGYSYEQYF. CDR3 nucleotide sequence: TGTGCCAGCCGCCCGGGGGGCTACTCCTACGAGCAGTACTTC.

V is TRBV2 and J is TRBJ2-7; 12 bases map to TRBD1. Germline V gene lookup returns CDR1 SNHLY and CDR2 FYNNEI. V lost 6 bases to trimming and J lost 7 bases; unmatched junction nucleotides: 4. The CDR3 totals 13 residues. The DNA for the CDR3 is TGTGCCAGCAGCGGGGACAGGGGGCGTGAGCAGTACTTC. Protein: CASSGDRGREQYF.

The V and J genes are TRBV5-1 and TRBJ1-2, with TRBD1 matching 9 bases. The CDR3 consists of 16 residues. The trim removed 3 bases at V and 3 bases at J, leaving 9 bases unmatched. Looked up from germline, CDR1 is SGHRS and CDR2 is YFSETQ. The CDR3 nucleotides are TGCGCCAGCAGCTCGAGGACAGGGGCTTCCCACTATGGCTACACCTTC. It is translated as CASSSRTGASHYGYTF.

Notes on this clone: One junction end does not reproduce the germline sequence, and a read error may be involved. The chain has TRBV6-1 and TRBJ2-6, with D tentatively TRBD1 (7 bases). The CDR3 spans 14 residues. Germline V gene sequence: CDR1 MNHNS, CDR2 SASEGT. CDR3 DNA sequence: TGTGCCAGCGGGGGGACAGCTGGGGCCAACGGCCTGACTTTC. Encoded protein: CASGGTAGANGLTF.

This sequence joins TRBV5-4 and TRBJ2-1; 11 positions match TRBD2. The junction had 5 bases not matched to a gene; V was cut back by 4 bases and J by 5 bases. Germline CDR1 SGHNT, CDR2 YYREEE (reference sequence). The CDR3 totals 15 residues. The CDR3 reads CASSLRLAGNNEQFF. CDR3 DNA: TGTGCCAGCAGCCTTAGACTAGCGGGGAACAATGAGCAGTTCTTC.

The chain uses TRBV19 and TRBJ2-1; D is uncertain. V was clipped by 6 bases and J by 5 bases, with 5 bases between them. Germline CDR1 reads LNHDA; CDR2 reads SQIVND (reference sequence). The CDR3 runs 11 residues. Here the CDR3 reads CASRLHNEQFF. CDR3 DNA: TGTGCCAGTAGACTTCACAATGAGCAGTTCTTC.

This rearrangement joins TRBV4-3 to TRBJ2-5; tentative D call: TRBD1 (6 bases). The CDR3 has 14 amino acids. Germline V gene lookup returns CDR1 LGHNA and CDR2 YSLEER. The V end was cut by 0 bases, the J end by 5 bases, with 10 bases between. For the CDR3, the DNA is TGCGCCAGCAGCCAAGACAGGGGAGATGAGACCCAGTACTTC. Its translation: CASSQDRGDETQYF.

The CDR3 region is CASSPRQGSYEQYF. CDR3 bases: TGTGCCAGCAGCCCCCGACAGGGGTCCTACGAGCAGTACTTC. The V and J genes are TRBV7-7 and TRBJ2-7; 8 bases are shared with TRBD1. The J segment lost 1 base and the V segment lost 5 bases, leaving 4 bases of the junction unmatched. The CDR3 is 14 residues long. The germline V gene has CDR1 SSHAT and CDR2 FNYEAQ (reference sequence).

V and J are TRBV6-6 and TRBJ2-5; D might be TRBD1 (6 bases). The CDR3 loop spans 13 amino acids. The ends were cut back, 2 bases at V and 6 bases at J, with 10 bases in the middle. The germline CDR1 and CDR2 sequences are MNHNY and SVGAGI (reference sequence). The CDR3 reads CASSYPGEKTQYF. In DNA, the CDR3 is TGTGCCAGCAGTTACCCAGGGGAAAAGACCCAGTACTTC.

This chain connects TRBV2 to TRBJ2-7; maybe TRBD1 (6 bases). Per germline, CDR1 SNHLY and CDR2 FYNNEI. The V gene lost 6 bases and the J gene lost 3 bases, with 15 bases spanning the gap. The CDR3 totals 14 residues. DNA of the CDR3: TGTGCCAGCAGATACCTCGGACAGAGCTACGAGCAGTACTTC. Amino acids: CASRYLGQSYEQYF.

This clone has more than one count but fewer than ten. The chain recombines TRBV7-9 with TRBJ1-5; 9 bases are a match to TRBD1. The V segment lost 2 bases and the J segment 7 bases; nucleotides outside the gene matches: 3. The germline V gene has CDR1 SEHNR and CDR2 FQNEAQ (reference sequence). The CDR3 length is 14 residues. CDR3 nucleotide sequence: TGTGCCAGCAGCTTAAACGGACAGGGGCAGCCCCAGCATTTT. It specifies CASSLNGQGQPQHF.

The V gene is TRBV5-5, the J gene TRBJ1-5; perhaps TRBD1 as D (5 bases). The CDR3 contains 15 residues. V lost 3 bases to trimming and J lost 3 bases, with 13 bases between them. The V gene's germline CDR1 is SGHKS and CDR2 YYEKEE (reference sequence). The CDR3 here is CASSWTDSSNQPQHF. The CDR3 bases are TGTGCCAGCAGCTGGACCGACAGTTCCAATCAGCCCCAGCATTTT.

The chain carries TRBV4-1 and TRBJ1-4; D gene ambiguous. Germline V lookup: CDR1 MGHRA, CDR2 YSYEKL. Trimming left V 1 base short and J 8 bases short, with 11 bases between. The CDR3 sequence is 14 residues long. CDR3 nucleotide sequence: TGCGCCAGCAGCCAAGTGGAGGTCGGGGAAAAACTGTTTTTT. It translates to CASSQVEVGEKLFF.

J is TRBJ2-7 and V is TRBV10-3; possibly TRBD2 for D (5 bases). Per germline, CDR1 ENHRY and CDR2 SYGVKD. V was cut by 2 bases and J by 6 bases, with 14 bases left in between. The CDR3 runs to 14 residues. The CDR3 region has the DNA TGTGCCATCAGTGAGGGGCTCGATGGAGGCGAGCAGTACTTC. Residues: CAISEGLDGGEQYF.

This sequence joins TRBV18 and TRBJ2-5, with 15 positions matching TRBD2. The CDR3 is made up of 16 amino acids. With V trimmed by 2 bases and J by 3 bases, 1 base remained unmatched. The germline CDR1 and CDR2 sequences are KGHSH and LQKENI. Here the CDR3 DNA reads TGTGCCAGCTCACCAAGGACTAGCGGGGGGGAAGAGACCCAGTACTTC. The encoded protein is CASSPRTSGGEETQYF.

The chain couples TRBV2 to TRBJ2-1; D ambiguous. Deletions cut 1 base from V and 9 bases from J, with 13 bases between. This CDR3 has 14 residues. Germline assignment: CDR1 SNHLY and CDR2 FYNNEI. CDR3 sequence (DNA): TGTGCCAGCAGTGAAGAGAGGATAGTCGGTGAGCAGTTCTTC. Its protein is CASSEERIVGEQFF.

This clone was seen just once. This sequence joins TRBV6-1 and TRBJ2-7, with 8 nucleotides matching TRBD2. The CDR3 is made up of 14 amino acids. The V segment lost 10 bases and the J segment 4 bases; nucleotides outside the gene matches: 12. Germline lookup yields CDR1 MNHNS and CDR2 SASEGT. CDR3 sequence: CAIGRGLGVYEQYF. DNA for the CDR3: TGTGCCATAGGCCGGGGACTAGGGGTTTACGAGCAGTACTTC.

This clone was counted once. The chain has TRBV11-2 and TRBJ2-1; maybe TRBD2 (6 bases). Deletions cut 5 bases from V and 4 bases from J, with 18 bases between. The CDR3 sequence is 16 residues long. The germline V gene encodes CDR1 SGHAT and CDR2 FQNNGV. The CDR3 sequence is CASSLPLKEGYNEQFF. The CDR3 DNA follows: TGTGCCAGCAGCCTCCCCCTTAAGGAGGGATACAATGAGCAGTTCTTC.

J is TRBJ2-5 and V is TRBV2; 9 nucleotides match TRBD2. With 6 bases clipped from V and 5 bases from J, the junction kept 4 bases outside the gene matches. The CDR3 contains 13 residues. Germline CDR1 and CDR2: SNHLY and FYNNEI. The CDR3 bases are TGTGCCAGCAGGGTTAGCGGGGGTGAGACCCAGTACTTC. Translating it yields CASRVSGGETQYF. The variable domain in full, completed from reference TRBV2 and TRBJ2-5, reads EPEVTQTPSHQVTQMGQEVILRCVPISNHLYFYWYRQILGQKVEFLVSFYNNEISEKSEIFDDQFSVERPDGSNFTLKIRSTKLEDSAMYFCASRVSGGETQYFGPGTRLLVL.

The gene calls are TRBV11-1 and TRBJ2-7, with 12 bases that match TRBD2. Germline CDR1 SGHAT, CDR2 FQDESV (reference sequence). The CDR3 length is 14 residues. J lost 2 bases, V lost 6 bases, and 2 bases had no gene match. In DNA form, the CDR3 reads TGTGCCAGCAGTTCTAGCGGGAGGGCCTACGAGCAGTACTTC. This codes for CASSSSGRAYEQYF.

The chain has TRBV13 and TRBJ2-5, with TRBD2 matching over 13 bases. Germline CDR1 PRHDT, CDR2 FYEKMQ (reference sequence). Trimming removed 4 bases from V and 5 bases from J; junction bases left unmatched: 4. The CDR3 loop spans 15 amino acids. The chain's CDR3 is CASSSTSGGGETQYF. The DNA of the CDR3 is TGTGCCAGCAGCTCCACTAGCGGGGGGGGTGAGACCCAGTACTTC.

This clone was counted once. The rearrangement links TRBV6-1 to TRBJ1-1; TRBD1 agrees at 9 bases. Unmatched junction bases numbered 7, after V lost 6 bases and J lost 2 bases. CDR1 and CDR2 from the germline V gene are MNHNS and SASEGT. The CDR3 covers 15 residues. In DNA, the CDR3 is TGTGCCAGCAGGAGGACAGGGGTCGGAAACACTGAAGCTTTCTTT. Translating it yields CASRRTGVGNTEAFF.

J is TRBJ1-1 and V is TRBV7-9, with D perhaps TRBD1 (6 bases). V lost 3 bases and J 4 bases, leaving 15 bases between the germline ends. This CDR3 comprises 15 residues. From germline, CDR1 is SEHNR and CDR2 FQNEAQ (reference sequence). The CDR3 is CASSFGESGATEAFF. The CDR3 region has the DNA TGTGCCAGCAGCTTCGGGGAATCAGGGGCCACTGAAGCTTTCTTT.

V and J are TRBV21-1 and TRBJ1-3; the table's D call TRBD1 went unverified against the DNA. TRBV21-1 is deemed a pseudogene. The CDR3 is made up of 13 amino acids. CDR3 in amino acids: CASSDRAGNTIYF. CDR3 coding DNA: TGTGCCAGCAGCGACAGGGCTGGAAACACCATATATTTT.

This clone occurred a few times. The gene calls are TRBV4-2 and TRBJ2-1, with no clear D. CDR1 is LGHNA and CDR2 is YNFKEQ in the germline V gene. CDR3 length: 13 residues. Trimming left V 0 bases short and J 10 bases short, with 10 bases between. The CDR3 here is CASSQDRLQEQFF. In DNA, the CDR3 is TGTGCCAGCAGCCAAGATAGGCTACAGGAGCAGTTCTTC.